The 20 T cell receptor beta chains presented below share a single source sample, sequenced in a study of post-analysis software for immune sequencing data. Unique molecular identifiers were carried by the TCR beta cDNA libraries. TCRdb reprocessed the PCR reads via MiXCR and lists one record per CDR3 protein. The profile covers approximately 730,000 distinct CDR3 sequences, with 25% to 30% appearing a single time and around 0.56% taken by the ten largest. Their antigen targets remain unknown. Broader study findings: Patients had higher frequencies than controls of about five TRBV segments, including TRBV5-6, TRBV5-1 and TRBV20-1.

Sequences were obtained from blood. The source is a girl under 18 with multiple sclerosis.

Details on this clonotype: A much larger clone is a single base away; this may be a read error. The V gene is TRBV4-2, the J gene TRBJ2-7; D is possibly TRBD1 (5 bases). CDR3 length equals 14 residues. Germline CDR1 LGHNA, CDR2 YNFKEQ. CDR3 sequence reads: CTSSQVQGPYEQYF. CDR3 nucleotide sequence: TGTACCAGCAGCCAAGTCCAGGGCCCCTACGAGCAGTACTTC.

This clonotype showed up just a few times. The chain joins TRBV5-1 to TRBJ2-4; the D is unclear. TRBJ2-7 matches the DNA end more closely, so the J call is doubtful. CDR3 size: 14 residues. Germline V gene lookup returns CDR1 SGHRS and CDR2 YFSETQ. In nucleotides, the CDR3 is TGCGCCAGCAGCCCAAAGGTCCGGGTGCACGAGCAGTACTTC. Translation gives CASSPKVRVHEQYF.

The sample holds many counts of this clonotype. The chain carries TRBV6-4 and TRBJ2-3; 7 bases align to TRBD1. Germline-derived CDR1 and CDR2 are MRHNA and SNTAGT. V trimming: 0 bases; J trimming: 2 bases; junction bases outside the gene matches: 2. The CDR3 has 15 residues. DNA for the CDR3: TGTGCCAGCAGTGACTCTACAGGGGACACAGATACGCAGTATTTT. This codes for CASSDSTGDTDTQYF.

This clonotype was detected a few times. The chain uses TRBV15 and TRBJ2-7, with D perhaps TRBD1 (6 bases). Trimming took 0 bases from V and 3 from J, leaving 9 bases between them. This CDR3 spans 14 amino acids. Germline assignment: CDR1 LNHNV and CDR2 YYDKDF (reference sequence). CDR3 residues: CATSRDQGHYEQYF. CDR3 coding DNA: TGTGCCACCAGCAGAGACCAGGGGCACTACGAGCAGTACTTC.

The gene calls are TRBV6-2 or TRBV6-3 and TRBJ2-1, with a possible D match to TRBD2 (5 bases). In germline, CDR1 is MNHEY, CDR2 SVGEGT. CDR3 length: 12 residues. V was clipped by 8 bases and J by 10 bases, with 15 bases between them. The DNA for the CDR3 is TGTGCCAGCTTCGACTACGAGTCGGAGCAGTTCTTC. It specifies CASFDYESEQFF.

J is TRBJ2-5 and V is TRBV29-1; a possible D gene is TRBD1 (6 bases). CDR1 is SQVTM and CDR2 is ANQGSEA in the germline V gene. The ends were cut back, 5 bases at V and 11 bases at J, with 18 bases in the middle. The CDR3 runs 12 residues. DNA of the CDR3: TGCAGCGTTCTGGCCCAGGGGTGGGAGCAGTACTTC. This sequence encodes CSVLAQGWEQYF. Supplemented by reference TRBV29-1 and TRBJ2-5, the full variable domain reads SAVISQKPSRDICQRGTSLTIQCQVDSQVTMMFWYRQQPGQSLTLIATANQGSEATYESGFVIDKFPISRPNLTFSTLTVSNMSPEDSSIYLCSVLAQGWEQYFGPGTRLLVL.

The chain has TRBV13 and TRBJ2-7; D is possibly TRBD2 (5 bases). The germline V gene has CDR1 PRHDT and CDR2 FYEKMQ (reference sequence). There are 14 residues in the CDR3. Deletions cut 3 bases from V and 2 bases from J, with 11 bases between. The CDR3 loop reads CASSLASSTYEQYF. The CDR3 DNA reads TGTGCCAGCAGCTTGGCTAGCAGCACCTACGAGCAGTACTTC.

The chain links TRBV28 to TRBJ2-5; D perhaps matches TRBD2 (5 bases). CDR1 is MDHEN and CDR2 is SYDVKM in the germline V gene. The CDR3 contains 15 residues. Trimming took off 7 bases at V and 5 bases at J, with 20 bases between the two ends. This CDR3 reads CASTPGRSPGETQYF. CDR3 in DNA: TGTGCCAGCACCCCTGGACGGTCCCCGGGGGAGACCCAGTACTTC.

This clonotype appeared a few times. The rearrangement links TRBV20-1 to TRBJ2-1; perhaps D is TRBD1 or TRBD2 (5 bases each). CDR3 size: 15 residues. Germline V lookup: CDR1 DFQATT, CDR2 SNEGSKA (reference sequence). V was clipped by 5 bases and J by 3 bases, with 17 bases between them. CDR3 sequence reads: CSAGRYGGDYNEQFF. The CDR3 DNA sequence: TGCAGTGCTGGCCGTTATGGGGGAGACTACAATGAGCAGTTCTTC.

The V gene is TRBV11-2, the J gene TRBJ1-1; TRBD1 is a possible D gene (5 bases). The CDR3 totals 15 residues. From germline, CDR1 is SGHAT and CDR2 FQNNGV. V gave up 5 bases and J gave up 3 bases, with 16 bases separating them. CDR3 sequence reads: CASSTPGGVDTEAFF. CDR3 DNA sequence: TGTGCCAGCAGCACCCCGGGAGGGGTGGACACTGAAGCTTTCTTT.

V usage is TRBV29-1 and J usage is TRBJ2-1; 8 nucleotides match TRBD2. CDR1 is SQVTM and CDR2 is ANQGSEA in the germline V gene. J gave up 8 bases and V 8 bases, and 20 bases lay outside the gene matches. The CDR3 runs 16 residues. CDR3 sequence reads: CSLRTGGRSLGDEQFF. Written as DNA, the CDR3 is TGCAGCCTTCGAACTGGCGGGAGGTCTCTGGGGGATGAGCAGTTCTTC.

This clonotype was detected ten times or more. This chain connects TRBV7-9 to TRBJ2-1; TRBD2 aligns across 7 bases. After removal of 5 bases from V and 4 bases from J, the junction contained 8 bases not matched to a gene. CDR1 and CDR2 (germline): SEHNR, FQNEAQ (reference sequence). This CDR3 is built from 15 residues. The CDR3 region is CASSPQGGIYNEQFF. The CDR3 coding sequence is TGTGCCAGCAGCCCCCAGGGAGGGATTTACAATGAGCAGTTCTTC.

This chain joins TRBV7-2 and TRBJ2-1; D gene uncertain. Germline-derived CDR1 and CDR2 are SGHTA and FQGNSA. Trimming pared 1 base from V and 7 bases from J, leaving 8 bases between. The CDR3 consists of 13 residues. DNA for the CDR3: TGTGCCAGCAGCTTAGTGCTAGTGAATGAGCAGTTCTTC. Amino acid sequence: CASSLVLVNEQFF.

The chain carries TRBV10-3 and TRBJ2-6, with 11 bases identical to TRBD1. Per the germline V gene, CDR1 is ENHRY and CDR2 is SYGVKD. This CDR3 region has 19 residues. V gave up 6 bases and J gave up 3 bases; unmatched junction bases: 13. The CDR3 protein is CAISDVRTGGGSGANVLTF. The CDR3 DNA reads TGTGCCATCAGCGACGTACGGACAGGGGGCGGGAGTGGGGCCAACGTCCTGACTTTC.

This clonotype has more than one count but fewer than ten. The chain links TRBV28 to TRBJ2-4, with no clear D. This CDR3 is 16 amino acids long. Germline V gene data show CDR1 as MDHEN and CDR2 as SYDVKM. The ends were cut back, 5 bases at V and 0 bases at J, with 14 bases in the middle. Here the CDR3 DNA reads TGTGCCAGCAGTCCCCCTCTCATTTTAGCCAAAAACATTCAGTACTTC. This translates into CASSPPLILAKNIQYF.

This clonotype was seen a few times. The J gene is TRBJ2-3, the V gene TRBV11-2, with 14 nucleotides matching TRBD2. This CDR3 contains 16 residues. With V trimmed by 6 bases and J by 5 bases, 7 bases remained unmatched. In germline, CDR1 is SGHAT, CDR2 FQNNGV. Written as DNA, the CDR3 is TGTGCCAGCAGGGCACTGGGGACTAGCGGGAGAGATACGCAGTATTTT. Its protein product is CASRALGTSGRDTQYF.

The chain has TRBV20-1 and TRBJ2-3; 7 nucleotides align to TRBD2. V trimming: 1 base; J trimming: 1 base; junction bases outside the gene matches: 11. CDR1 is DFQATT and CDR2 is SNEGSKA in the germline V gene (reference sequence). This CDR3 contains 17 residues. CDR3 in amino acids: CSARATWEGPGTDTQYF. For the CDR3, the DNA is TGCAGTGCTAGAGCTACATGGGAGGGCCCCGGCACAGATACGCAGTATTTT.

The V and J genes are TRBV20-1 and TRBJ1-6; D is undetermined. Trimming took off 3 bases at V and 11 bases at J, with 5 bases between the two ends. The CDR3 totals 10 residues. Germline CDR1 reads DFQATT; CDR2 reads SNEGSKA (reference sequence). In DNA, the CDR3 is TGCAGTGCTAGGGTCCCACCCCTCCACTTT. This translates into CSARVPPLHF.

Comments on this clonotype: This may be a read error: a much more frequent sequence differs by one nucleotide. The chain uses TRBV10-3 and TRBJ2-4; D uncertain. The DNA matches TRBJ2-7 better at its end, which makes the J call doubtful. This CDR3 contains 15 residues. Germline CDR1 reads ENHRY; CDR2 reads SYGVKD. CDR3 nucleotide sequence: TGTGCCATCAGTGATCACCTGAGAAGAATGGGCGAGCAGTACTTC. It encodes CAISDHLRRMGEQYF.

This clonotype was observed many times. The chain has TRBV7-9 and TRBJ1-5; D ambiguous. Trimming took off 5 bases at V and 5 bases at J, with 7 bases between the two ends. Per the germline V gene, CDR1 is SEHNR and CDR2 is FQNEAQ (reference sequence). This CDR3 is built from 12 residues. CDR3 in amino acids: CASSPPHQPQHF. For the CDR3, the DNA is TGTGCCAGCAGCCCTCCGCATCAGCCCCAGCATTTT.